The 32 T cell receptor beta chains below were found in one sample sequenced in a study of T-cell reconstitution after alpha-beta-depleted transplantation in children (dated by TCRdb to 2016 to 2018). The library was produced with PCR. Instrument on record: Illumina HiSeq 2500. TCR library preparation used molecular barcoding, with unique molecular identifiers applied to normalize quantification of the TCRbeta repertoire. Using fastp trimming at Q25 and MiXCR clonotype assembly, TCRdb reanalyzed the public sequencing data and kept in-frame beta chains. Rows with a matching CDR3 protein are joined into one entry that keeps the most common DNA and genes. Counted in this sample were some 550,000 distinct CDR3 sequences; roughly 23% of them appeared once. The biggest ten clones account for over 12% of the sample. Interpreted using the paper, the treatment or condition label stands for: allogeneic hematopoietic cell transplantation with graft depleted of TCRalphabeta T cells and CD19 B cells.

The sample was PBMCs, mostly from graft donor cells, taken 360 days after TCRalphabeta/CD19-depleted stem cell transplant. The receptors originated from a boy under three years old who had a stem cell transplant for acute myeloid leukemia, so the T cells may come from the graft donor.

At least ten counts were recorded for this clonotype. The V gene is TRBV28, the J gene TRBJ2-7, with D possibly TRBD1 on 5 matching bases. CDR1 is MDHEN, CDR2 SYDVKM, per germline. V was shortened by 5 bases and J by 6 bases, with 11 bases between the two germline ends. The CDR3 is 12 residues long. The CDR3 here is CASSELTGEQYV. The CDR3 nucleotides are TGTGCCAGCAGTGAACTCACAGGCGAGCAGTACGTC.

The chain uses TRBV11-2 and TRBJ2-7; TRBD1 agrees at 8 bases. The trim removed 4 bases at V and 4 bases at J, leaving 9 bases unmatched. The CDR3 sequence is 15 residues long. Germline loops: CDR1 SGHAT, CDR2 FQNNGV. The CDR3, as DNA: TGTGCCAGCAGCTCCTTGACAGGGGCAAAGTACGAGCAGTACTTC. Translating gives CASSSLTGAKYEQYF.

This clonotype was seen at least ten times. The V gene is TRBV5-1, the J gene TRBJ2-2; 7 bases are a match to TRBD1. V trimming: 5 bases; J trimming: 0 bases; junction bases outside the gene matches: 4. There are 15 residues in the CDR3. CDR1 is SGHRS and CDR2 is YFSETQ in the germline V gene. CDR3 bases: TGCGCCAGCAGTCCGACAGGGACGAACACCGGGGAGCTGTTTTTT. Its translation is CASSPTGTNTGELFF.

The CDR3 DNA is TGCGCCAGCAGCTCAAGGGTCGGGACGACCTACAATGAGCAGTTCTTC. It yields the protein CASSSRVGTTYNEQFF. The V call is TRBV5-1, the J call TRBJ2-1; D tentatively fits TRBD1 or TRBD2 (5 bases each). Deletions cut 3 bases from V and 2 bases from J, with 15 bases between. The CDR3 covers 16 residues. The V gene's germline CDR1 is SGHRS and CDR2 YFSETQ.

This rearrangement joins TRBV5-8 to TRBJ2-3, with 11 positions matching TRBD1. The CDR3 runs to 16 residues. After removal of 7 bases from V and 2 bases from J, the junction contained 9 bases not matched to a gene. Germline CDR1 reads SGHTS; CDR2 reads YDEGEE. Written as DNA, the CDR3 is TGTGCCAGCGGACAGGGGGCTACCCTTGCCACAGATACGCAGTATTTT. Protein: CASGQGATLATDTQYF.

This clonotype was seen ten or more times. The V and J genes are TRBV10-3 and TRBJ2-5; perhaps TRBD1 as D (5 bases). Trimming removed 0 bases from V and 1 base from J, with 9 bases in between. From germline, CDR1 is ENHRY and CDR2 SYGVKD. The CDR3 runs to 15 residues. In DNA form, the CDR3 reads TGTGCCATCAGTGAGTCGAAGGACACCCAAGAGACCCAGTACTTC. Protein: CAISESKDTQETQYF.

This clonotype showed up many times. This chain joins TRBV5-1 and TRBJ2-6; D uncertain. The CDR3 extends over 14 amino acids. Germline CDR1 reads SGHRS; CDR2 reads YFSETQ. The germline V and J ends were trimmed by 9 bases and 1 base, with 11 bases remaining between them. In nucleotides, the CDR3 is TGCGCCACCGCGATCCTATCTGGGGCCAACGTCCTGACTTTC. Translation gives CATAILSGANVLTF.

This clonotype occurred a few times. The chain links TRBV7-2 to TRBJ2-1, with D hard to call. The CDR3 consists of 15 residues. The germline V and J ends were trimmed by 9 bases and 4 bases, with 19 bases remaining between them. CDR1 and CDR2 (germline): SGHTA, FQGNSA. DNA of the CDR3: TGTGCCAGTGTTCTAGAGATTGGGCCTTACAATGAGCAGTTCTTC. This translates into CASVLEIGPYNEQFF.

The chain uses TRBV7-6 and TRBJ2-5; D is unclear. The CDR3 contains 15 residues. Between the trimmed V and J ends, which lost 1 base and 3 bases, there was a span of 12 bases. Germline V gene sequence: CDR1 SGHVS, CDR2 FNYEAQ. CDR3 region: CASSLDVGRKETQYF. The DNA of the CDR3 is TGTGCCAGCAGCTTAGACGTGGGCAGGAAAGAGACCCAGTACTTC.

This chain links TRBV29-1 with TRBJ1-2; TRBD1 matches at 11 bases. Germline CDR1 reads SQVTM; CDR2 reads ANQGSEA. The CDR3 runs 13 residues. The junction had 6 bases not matched to a gene; V was cut back by 7 bases and J by 5 bases. CDR3 DNA sequence: TGCAGCGCCAAGGACAGGGGGCGATATGGCTACACCTTC. Its translation: CSAKDRGRYGYTF.

The chain carries TRBV27 and TRBJ1-2; no clear D. Trimming pared 7 bases from V and 0 bases from J, leaving 18 bases between. The CDR3 is 16 residues long. Germline V gives CDR1 MNHEY, CDR2 SMNVEV (reference sequence). The CDR3 loop is CASTNSGSLANYGYTF. The CDR3 nucleotides read TGTGCCAGCACTAACTCAGGATCCTTAGCTAACTATGGCTACACCTTC.

This clonotype was picked up a small number of times. The chain joins TRBV15 to TRBJ2-1; D tentatively reads TRBD1 or TRBD2 (5 bases each). Germline loops: CDR1 LNHNV, CDR2 YYDKDF (reference sequence). V was cut by 8 bases and J by 8 bases, with 7 bases left in between. The CDR3 runs to 10 residues. The CDR3 DNA follows: TGTGCCACCGGGGGTCATGAGCAGTTCTTC. Translation gives CATGGHEQFF.

The chain combines TRBV20-1 with TRBJ1-5, with 9 positions matching TRBD1. J was trimmed by 0 bases and V by 4 bases; bases with no gene match: 4. CDR3 length: 15 amino acids. Germline V gene sequence: CDR1 DFQATT, CDR2 SNEGSKA (reference sequence). The DNA of the CDR3 is TGCAGTGCTACCGACAGGGGGGATAGCAATCAGCCCCAGCATTTT. Its protein product is CSATDRGDSNQPQHF.

V usage is TRBV29-1 and J usage is TRBJ2-7, with a possible D match to TRBD1 (5 bases). Trimming cost V 4 bases and J 7 bases, with 11 bases left between them. CDR3 length equals 11 residues. In germline, CDR1 is SQVTM, CDR2 ANQGSEA. The DNA of the CDR3 is TGCAGCGTTGCCAGGGCTGATGAGCAGTACTTC. This encodes CSVARADEQYF.

This clonotype occurred a few times. The rearrangement uses TRBV6-5 and TRBJ2-3, with D possibly TRBD1 on 6 matching bases. The CDR3 is 14 residues long. CDR1 is MNHEY, CDR2 SVGAGI, per germline. The ends were cut back, 5 bases at V and 6 bases at J, with 15 bases in the middle. The CDR3 is CASSTNDRSDTQYF. The CDR3 bases are TGTGCCAGCAGTACTAACGACAGGTCGGATACGCAGTATTTT.

This clonotype occurred once. This sequence joins TRBV20-1 and TRBJ2-7; 9 bases map to TRBD2. The CDR3 has 16 amino acids. Per germline, CDR1 DFQATT and CDR2 SNEGSKA (reference sequence). V trimming: 3 bases; J trimming: 2 bases; junction bases outside the gene matches: 11. CDR3 sequence: CSARGLWGLAAYEQYV. CDR3 in DNA: TGCAGTGCTAGGGGACTCTGGGGACTAGCCGCCTACGAGCAGTACGTC.

This chain joins TRBV29-1 and TRBJ1-4, with 8 bases fitting TRBD1. Germline V gene lookup returns CDR1 SQVTM and CDR2 ANQGSEA. V was pared by 6 bases and J by 3 bases, with 6 bases of the junction left unmatched. The CDR3 extends over 14 amino acids. Here the CDR3 reads CSVELTGANEKLFF. DNA of the CDR3: TGCAGCGTCGAGCTGACAGGGGCTAATGAAAAACTGTTTTTT.

The chain carries TRBV6-1 and TRBJ1-5; no clear D. This CDR3 has 13 amino acids. V lost 7 bases and J lost 2, with 9 bases in between. Germline V gene sequence: CDR1 MNHNS, CDR2 SASEGT. The CDR3 sequence: CASKSSGNQPQHF. CDR3 DNA sequence: TGTGCCAGCAAGAGTTCCGGCAATCAGCCCCAGCATTTT.

This clonotype was counted a few times. V and J are TRBV7-2 and TRBJ1-5; 7 bases agree with TRBD1. Germline V gene lookup returns CDR1 SGHTA and CDR2 FQGNSA. CDR3 length equals 13 residues. V trimming: 5 bases; J trimming: 9 bases; junction bases outside the gene matches: 7. CDR3 sequence: CASSPGTVGPQHF. The CDR3, as DNA: TGTGCCAGCAGCCCAGGGACAGTAGGGCCCCAGCATTTT.

This rearrangement joins TRBV4-3 to TRBJ2-2, with 8 bases matching TRBD2. Germline-derived CDR1 and CDR2 are LGHNA and YSLEER. CDR3 length equals 17 residues. V gave up 0 bases and J gave up 6 bases; unmatched junction bases: 9. The CDR3 coding sequence is TGCGCCAGCAGCCAAGATAGCGGGGCATTGGATCCCGGGGAGCTGTTTTTT. Translation gives CASSQDSGALDPGELFF.

The rearrangement links TRBV3-1 to TRBJ2-5; D remains unclear. The germline gives CDR1 LGHDT, CDR2 YNNKEL (reference sequence). There are 14 residues in the CDR3. The ends were cut back, 1 base at V and 3 bases at J, with 9 bases in the middle. The CDR3 protein is CASSQGTAEETQYF. In nucleotides, the CDR3 is TGTGCCAGCAGCCAAGGAACAGCTGAAGAGACCCAGTACTTC.

The chain couples TRBV25-1 to TRBJ1-1; D is perhaps TRBD1 (6 bases). Germline V gene sequence: CDR1 MGHDK, CDR2 SYGVNS. V was clipped by 2 bases and J by 3 bases, with 16 bases between them. The CDR3 extends over 16 amino acids. This CDR3 reads CASSEDWGAGYTEAFF. In nucleotides, the CDR3 is TGTGCCAGCAGTGAAGATTGGGGGGCTGGGTACACTGAAGCTTTCTTT.

This clonotype has only one observation. The CDR3, as DNA: TGTGCCAGCAGCCCTCAACCGGGACAGGGGCTAGAAAAACTGTTTTTT. As protein: CASSPQPGQGLEKLFF. This chain uses TRBV4-2 with TRBJ1-4; TRBD1 agrees at 10 bases. The V segment lost 4 bases and the J segment 8 bases; nucleotides outside the gene matches: 10. Germline V lookup: CDR1 LGHNA, CDR2 YNFKEQ. The CDR3 has 16 residues.

The V gene is TRBV21-1, the J gene TRBJ2-1. TRBV21-1 is a pseudogene segment. This CDR3 has 14 residues. This CDR3 reads CASSRGTPYNEQFF. The CDR3 nucleotides are TGTGCCAGCAGCCGGGGGACCCCCTACAATGAGCAGTTCTTC.

This clonotype was found a few times. The rearrangement links TRBV28 to TRBJ2-7; D is unresolved. Trimming removed 5 bases from V and 3 bases from J, with 8 bases in between. Germline V gene sequence: CDR1 MDHEN, CDR2 SYDVKM. The CDR3 has 12 residues. Written as DNA, the CDR3 is TGTGCCAGCAGTCAACCCTACTACGAGCAGTACGTC. This encodes CASSQPYYEQYV.

V and J are TRBV10-2 and TRBJ2-5; 10 bases line up with TRBD2. J gave up 1 base and V 6 bases, and 5 bases lay outside the gene matches. The CDR3 spans 15 residues. The germline CDR1 and CDR2 sequences are WSHSY and SAAADI. CDR3 residues: CASSHRTSGQETQYF. In DNA form, the CDR3 reads TGCGCCAGCAGCCATCGGACTAGCGGCCAAGAGACCCAGTACTTC.

This clonotype was counted only a few times. V and J are TRBV6-2 or TRBV6-3 and TRBJ1-5, with 10 bases that match TRBD1. Germline values: CDR1 MNHEY, CDR2 SVGEGT. The CDR3 is made up of 15 amino acids. V lost 7 bases and J lost 9; bases outside the gene matches: 12. The CDR3 region is CASTQPGQGTPPQHF. The CDR3, as DNA: TGTGCCAGCACCCAGCCGGGACAGGGGACACCGCCCCAGCATTTT.

V and J are TRBV10-3 and TRBJ2-1; TRBD2 is a possible D gene (5 bases). There are 17 residues in the CDR3. Germline V gene data show CDR1 as ENHRY and CDR2 as SYGVKD. Deletions cut 0 bases from V and 0 bases from J, with 12 bases between. CDR3 DNA sequence: TGTGCCATCAGTGAGTCGGCAGGTGGGAGCTCCTACAATGAGCAGTTCTTC. This sequence encodes CAISESAGGSSYNEQFF.

V gene TRBV7-2 combines with J gene TRBJ2-7, with D tentatively TRBD2 (5 bases). V dropped 1 base and J dropped 1 base, with 11 bases sitting between them. Germline V lookup: CDR1 SGHTA, CDR2 FQGNSA. The CDR3 runs to 15 residues. The CDR3 DNA reads as TGTGCCAGCAGCTTAGGGACTTCCCCTTCCTACGAGCAGTACTTC. Residues: CASSLGTSPSYEQYF.

The V and J genes are TRBV7-9 and TRBJ1-6; D gene uncertain. The CDR3 has 12 residues. Germline CDR1 reads SEHNR; CDR2 reads FQNEAQ (reference sequence). Between the trimmed V and J ends, which lost 3 bases and 6 bases, there was a span of 3 bases. CDR3 nucleotide sequence: TGTGCCAGCAGCTTTGCTAATTCACCCCTCCACTTT. It translates to CASSFANSPLHF.

The chain joins TRBV20-1 to TRBJ1-4, with TRBD1 as a possible D gene (5 bases). CDR1 and CDR2 (germline): DFQATT, SNEGSKA (reference sequence). V was trimmed by 0 bases and J by 6 bases, leaving 14 bases between them. The CDR3 consists of 15 residues. The CDR3 spells CSARDTRDGYEKLFF. Written as DNA, the CDR3 is TGCAGTGCTAGAGATACCAGGGATGGTTATGAAAAACTGTTTTTT.

The V gene is TRBV15, the J gene TRBJ2-1; the D is unclear. Germline CDR1 is LNHNV and CDR2 is YYDKDF (reference sequence). The V end was cut by 0 bases, the J end by 0 bases, with 12 bases between. The CDR3 loop spans 17 amino acids. The CDR3 loop reads CATSRDVGRSSYNEQFF. The CDR3 coding sequence is TGTGCCACCAGCAGAGATGTGGGCAGAAGCTCCTACAATGAGCAGTTCTTC.